The entry below gives a single TCR beta chain sequence along with its context. Looked up from germline, CDR1 is SGHRS and CDR2 is YFSETQ. This CDR3 contains 12 residues. V lost 7 bases to trimming and J lost 1 base, with 8 bases between them. Recruits, aged roughly 18 to 95 years, lived in 25 or so US areas. Participants reported their clinical history, and cohort assignment relied on those reports. The sample comes from a study of blood T cell repertoires in COVID-19. Across the whole study: Material from acute and convalescent COVID-19 was sourced from the United States, Italy and Spain.

In the source study's methods: Reference gene primer amplification in the assay estimated nucleated cell counts. TCRdb keeps only in-frame clones here, not all; method: immunoSEQ multiplex PCR. V and J calls and clone size are those listed in that table; D and trimming were worked out from the DNA. The repertoire has about 180,000 clones, 80% to 90% of them found once; the top ten carry roughly 9%. Sequences were obtained from PBMCs or T cells enriched from blood (not recorded which). This TCR came from a woman in her late teens or twenties who had recovered from COVID-19. The chain uses TRBV5-1 and TRBJ2-5; D remains unclear. The CDR3 DNA reads as TGCGCCAGCCATAACTTCCAAGAGACCCAGTACTTC. Its translation: CASHNFQETQYF.